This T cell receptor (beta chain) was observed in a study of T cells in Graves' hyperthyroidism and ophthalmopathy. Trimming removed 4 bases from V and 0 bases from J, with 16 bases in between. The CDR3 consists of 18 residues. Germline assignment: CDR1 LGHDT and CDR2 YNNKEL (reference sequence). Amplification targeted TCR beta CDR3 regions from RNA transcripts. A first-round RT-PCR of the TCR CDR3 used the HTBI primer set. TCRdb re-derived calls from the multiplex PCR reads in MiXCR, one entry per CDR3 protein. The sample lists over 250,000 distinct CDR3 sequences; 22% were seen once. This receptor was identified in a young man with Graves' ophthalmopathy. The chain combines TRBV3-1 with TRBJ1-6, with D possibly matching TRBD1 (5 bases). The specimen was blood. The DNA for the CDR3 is TGTGCCAGCAGCCGCGCGATGGGACTAAGCTCCTATAATTCACCCCTCCACTTT. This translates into CASSRAMGLSSYNSPLHF. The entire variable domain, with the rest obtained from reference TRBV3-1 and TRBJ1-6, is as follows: DTAVSQTPKYLVTQMGNDKSIKCEQNLGHDTMYWYKQDSKKFLKIMFSYNNKELIINETVPNRFSPKSPDKAHLNLHINSLELGDSAVYFCASSRAMGLSSYNSPLHFGNGTRLTVT.